The present T cell receptor beta chain was sequenced within a study of cytomegalovirus exposure and HLA in healthy donors. Study-wide results and caveats: Based on reports, TCR beta sequences accurately predicted HLA-A and HLA-B alleles for most subjects. A missense variant in DCLRE1C was later tied to TCR beta V- and J-gene trimming.

Concerning this clone itself: Its antigen is as yet unknown.

PCR amplification relied on 60 Vbeta primers (plus 13 Jbeta primers). TCRdb keeps only in-frame clones here, not all; method: immunoSEQ multiplex PCR. Among about 120,000 clones listed, 79% were seen once. The CDR3 consists of 14 residues. The trim removed 5 bases at V and 3 bases at J, leaving 5 bases unmatched. The germline V gene has CDR1 SGHNT and CDR2 YENEEA. The sequenced sample consisted of PBMCs. This receptor was taken from a young man in good health and CMV-seropositive. The chain joins TRBV11-3 to TRBJ2-7; 9 bases are a match to TRBD2. The CDR3 sequence is CASSAGTSIYEQYF. CDR3 bases: TGTGCCAGCAGCGCAGGGACTAGCATCTACGAGCAGTACTTC.